The next 23 T cell receptor beta chains were all read from a single sample in a study of T cell responses to AZD1222 COVID-19 vaccine. The table came from immunoSEQ multiplex PCR; TCRdb's copy has only in-frame clones and leaves some out. The table lists over 130,000 clones. Sequenced sample: peripheral blood. The receptors were gathered from an adult in good health.

With respect to this clone: One junction end does not reproduce the germline sequence, and a read error may be involved. The V and J genes are TRBV3-1 (or the pseudogene TRBV3-2) and TRBJ1-1; D not certain. Germline assignment: CDR1 LGHDT and CDR2 YNNKEL (reference sequence). This CDR3 contains 15 residues. Here the CDR3 reads CAGSHMARKNTEAFF. The CDR3 DNA is TGTGCCGGCAGCCATATGGCCAGAAAGAACACTGAAGCTTTCTTT.

The V and J genes are TRBV19 and TRBJ1-5, with D unresolved. CDR3 length: 13 amino acids. Trimming removed 6 bases at V and 12 bases at J, with 18 bases between. Germline assignment: CDR1 LNHDA and CDR2 SQIVND (reference sequence). DNA of the CDR3: TGTGCCAGTAGCCTCCCCCAAAGGGTGTTCCAGCATTTT. Its protein product is CASSLPQRVFQHF.

This chain uses TRBV20-1 with TRBJ1-3; D gene unclear. This CDR3 is built from 13 residues. Germline V gives CDR1 DFQATT, CDR2 SNEGSKA (reference sequence). Trimming pared 3 bases from V and 0 bases from J, leaving 6 bases between. The chain's CDR3 is CSASWDSGNTIYF. CDR3 nucleotides: TGCAGTGCTAGTTGGGACTCTGGAAACACCATATATTTT.

The genes are TRBV28 and TRBJ2-3, with TRBD2 matching over 8 bases. This CDR3 is built from 14 residues. Germline trimming cut 3 bases from V and 6 bases from J; bases unmatched to any gene: 5. Germline V gene sequence: CDR1 MDHEN, CDR2 SYDVKM. CDR3 coding DNA: TGTGCCAGCAGTTTCGGGGGGGTCCAGGATACGCAGTATTTT. Amino acid sequence: CASSFGGVQDTQYF.

This chain uses TRBV6-4 with TRBJ2-1; 7 bases are a match to TRBD2. There are 16 residues in the CDR3. The trim removed 5 bases at V and 1 base at J, leaving 8 bases unmatched. CDR1 is MRHNA, CDR2 SNTAGT, per germline. CDR3 nucleotide sequence: TGTGCCAGCAGTCCTGGGGCGGGGGAGTCCTACAATGAGCAGTTCTTC. This codes for CASSPGAGESYNEQFF.

The rearrangement links TRBV9 to TRBJ2-7; a possible D gene is TRBD2 (5 bases). The CDR3 is 14 residues long. The V and J ends lost 0 bases and 4 bases respectively, with 11 bases between them. In germline, CDR1 is SGDLS, CDR2 YYNGEE. CDR3 nucleotide sequence: TGTGCCAGCAGCGTAGGTGGGTCGGGGTACGAGCAGTACTTC. This encodes CASSVGGSGYEQYF.

V and J are TRBV28 and TRBJ2-7, with 7 bases that match TRBD1. V shed 6 bases, J shed 0 bases, and the junction held 5 bases outside the gene matches. Germline CDR1 and CDR2: MDHEN and SYDVKM. This CDR3 is 14 amino acids long. CDR3 amino acids: CASRPTGSSYEQYF. The CDR3 DNA is TGTGCCAGCAGACCGACAGGGTCCTCCTACGAGCAGTACTTC.

The J gene is TRBJ2-1, the V gene TRBV5-1, with TRBD2 identical over 7 bases. In germline, CDR1 is SGHRS, CDR2 YFSETQ. The CDR3 runs 18 residues. V was clipped by 0 bases and J by 9 bases; unmatched bases: 18. The CDR3 here is CASSLVRPGLGIAFEQFF. The CDR3 DNA reads TGCGCCAGCAGCTTGGTCCGACCCGGACTAGGGATAGCATTTGAGCAGTTCTTC.

V gene TRBV15 combines with J gene TRBJ1-6; 7 nucleotides align to TRBD1. In germline, CDR1 is LNHNV, CDR2 YYDKDF (reference sequence). V gave up 3 bases and J gave up 10 bases; unmatched junction bases: 6. The CDR3 runs 14 residues. Here the CDR3 DNA reads TGTGCCACCAGCAGGAGGGACAGCTACTCACCCCTCCACTTT. Translating gives CATSRRDSYSPLHF.

The V gene is TRBV6-5, the J gene TRBJ2-5; the match to TRBD1 covers 7 bases. The CDR3 runs to 15 residues. Looked up from germline, CDR1 is MNHEY and CDR2 is SVGAGI. J was trimmed by 4 bases and V by 6 bases; bases with no gene match: 11. CDR3 in DNA: TGTGCCAGCAGGCAGGGGGTACCGTTCCCAGAGACCCAGTACTTC. Protein product: CASRQGVPFPETQYF.

This chain links TRBV9 with TRBJ1-1; D gene unclear. CDR3 size: 15 residues. Looked up from germline, CDR1 is SGDLS and CDR2 is YYNGEE. V was cut by 3 bases and J by 3 bases, with 15 bases left in between. Here the CDR3 reads CASSASTVSHTEAFF. CDR3 DNA: TGTGCCAGCAGCGCCTCGACGGTCTCTCACACTGAAGCTTTCTTT.

This chain connects TRBV18 to TRBJ1-2, with D perhaps TRBD1 (6 bases). Deletions cut 0 bases from V and 7 bases from J, with 12 bases between. The CDR3 has 14 residues. CDR1 is KGHSH, CDR2 LQKENI, per germline. The CDR3 DNA is TGTGCCAGCTCACCACCCGGCAGGGGAAGTGGCTACACCTTC. Translating it yields CASSPPGRGSGYTF.

The J gene is TRBJ1-2, the V gene TRBV30; weak D call: TRBD1 (5 bases). This CDR3 has 15 amino acids. CDR1 and CDR2 from the germline V gene are GTSNPN and SVGIG (reference sequence). With 2 bases removed from V and 3 bases from J, the gap between germline ends came to 16 bases. CDR3 nucleotide sequence: TGTGCCTGGAGTAGGGGAAGGGGCTGGGACTATGGCTACACCTTC. As protein: CAWSRGRGWDYGYTF.

The CDR3 is CASSPGQTQYF. CDR3 bases: TGTGCCAGCAGCCCGGGGCAGACCCAGTACTTC. The chain carries TRBV11-3 and TRBJ2-5; D possibly uses TRBD1 or TRBD2 (5 bases each). This CDR3 is built from 11 residues. V lost 5 bases, J lost 6 bases, and 7 bases lay in between. The germline CDR1 and CDR2 sequences are SGHNT and YENEEA.

This chain connects TRBV28 to TRBJ1-2; weak D call: TRBD1 (6 bases). Trimming removed 5 bases from V and 2 bases from J, with 9 bases in between. Germline lookup yields CDR1 MDHEN and CDR2 SYDVKM. The CDR3 spans 13 residues. CDR3 in amino acids: CASSPTGNYGYTF. As DNA, the CDR3 is TGTGCCAGCAGTCCAACAGGGAACTATGGCTACACCTTC.

The genes are TRBV2 and TRBJ1-4; maybe TRBD1 (6 bases). The CDR3 totals 13 residues. Germline CDR1 is SNHLY and CDR2 is FYNNEI. V was cut by 6 bases and J by 7 bases, with 12 bases left in between. This CDR3 reads CASRGQGIEKLFF. CDR3 sequence (DNA): TGTGCCAGCAGAGGTCAGGGGATTGAAAAACTGTTTTTT.

V is TRBV7-6 and J is TRBJ2-7, with 11 bases lining up with TRBD1. The trim removed 5 bases at V and 3 bases at J, leaving 6 bases unmatched. CDR3 size: 15 residues. Germline CDR1 is SGHVS and CDR2 is FNYEAQ. The CDR3, as DNA: TGTGCCAGCAGCGACCGGACAGGGGGCATCTACGAGCAGTACTTC. It translates to CASSDRTGGIYEQYF.

The J gene is TRBJ2-4, the V gene TRBV11-2, with D maybe TRBD2 (5 bases). V lost 4 bases and J lost 0, with 13 bases in between. The CDR3 sequence is 16 residues long. The germline V gene encodes CDR1 SGHAT and CDR2 FQNNGV. CDR3 sequence: CASSSTGSLAKNIQYF. The CDR3 DNA reads TGTGCCAGCAGCTCGACGGGGTCCTTAGCCAAAAACATTCAGTACTTC. Full variable domain (remainder filled in from reference TRBV11-2 and TRBJ2-4): EAGVAQSPRYKIIEKRQSVAFWCNPISGHATLYWYQQILGQGPKLLIQFQNNGVVDDSQLPKDRFSAERLKGVDSTLKIQPAKLEDSAVYLCASSSTGSLAKNIQYFGAGTRLSVL.

CDR3 region: CASSKAGDNYGYTF. In DNA form, the CDR3 reads TGTGCCAGTAGTAAGGCCGGGGATAACTATGGCTACACCTTC. This chain connects TRBV19 to TRBJ1-2; D not certain. CDR1 LNHDA and CDR2 SQIVND come from the germline V gene (reference sequence). Trimming removed 4 bases from V and 1 base from J, with 10 bases in between. The CDR3 spans 14 residues.

The CDR3 coding sequence is TGTGCCAGCACCCTCGGCCCGGGGTATGAGCAGTTCTTC. This gives the protein CASTLGPGYEQFF. This sequence joins TRBV7-2 and TRBJ2-1, with D possibly TRBD2 on 5 matching bases. Germline CDR1 and CDR2: SGHTA and FQGNSA. Trimming removed 7 bases from V and 8 bases from J, with 15 bases in between. There are 13 residues in the CDR3.

This sequence joins TRBV27 and TRBJ1-6; 7 bases are a match to TRBD1. Trimming at V came to 6 bases and at J to 4 bases, leaving 9 bases not matched to a gene. The CDR3 spans 16 residues. Germline V gene lookup returns CDR1 MNHEY and CDR2 SMNVEV (reference sequence). The CDR3 protein is CASSLTGERYNSPLHF. The CDR3 DNA reads as TGTGCCAGCAGCCTAACAGGGGAACGGTATAATTCACCCCTCCACTTT.

The chain has TRBV10-1 and TRBJ2-2, with 11 bases that match TRBD2. The germline V gene has CDR1 WNHNN and CDR2 SYGVQD (reference sequence). The CDR3 sequence is 17 residues long. V lost 4 bases and J lost 0; bases outside the gene matches: 4. The CDR3 reads CASSGPLAGANTGELFF. In DNA, the CDR3 is TGCGCCAGCAGTGGGCCACTAGCGGGGGCGAACACCGGGGAGCTGTTTTTT.

The J gene is TRBJ1-6, the V gene TRBV6-5; TRBD1 might be the D (6 bases). Deletions cut 6 bases from V and 10 bases from J, with 16 bases between. CDR1 MNHEY and CDR2 SVGAGI come from the germline V gene. This CDR3 contains 14 residues. The CDR3: CASRPGDYLSPLHF. Written as DNA, the CDR3 is TGTGCCAGCAGACCAGGGGATTACCTGTCACCCCTCCACTTT.